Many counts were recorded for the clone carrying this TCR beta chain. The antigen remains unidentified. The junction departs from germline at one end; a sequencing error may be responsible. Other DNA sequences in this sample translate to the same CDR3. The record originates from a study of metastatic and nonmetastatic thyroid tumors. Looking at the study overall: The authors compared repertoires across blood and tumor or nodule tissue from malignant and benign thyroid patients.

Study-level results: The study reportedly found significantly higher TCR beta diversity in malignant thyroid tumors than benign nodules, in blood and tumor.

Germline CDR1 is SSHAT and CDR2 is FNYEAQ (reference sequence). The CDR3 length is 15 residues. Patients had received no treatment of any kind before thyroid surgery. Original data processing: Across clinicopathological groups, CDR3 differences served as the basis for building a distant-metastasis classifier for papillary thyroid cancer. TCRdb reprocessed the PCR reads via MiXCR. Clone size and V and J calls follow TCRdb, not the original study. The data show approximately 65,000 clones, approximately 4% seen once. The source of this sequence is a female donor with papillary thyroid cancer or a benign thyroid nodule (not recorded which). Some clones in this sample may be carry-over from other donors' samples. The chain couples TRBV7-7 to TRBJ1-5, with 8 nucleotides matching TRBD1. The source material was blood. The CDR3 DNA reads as TGTGCTAGCAGCTCATGGACAGGGAGGGTGCGACCCCAGCATTTT. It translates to CASSSWTGRVRPQHF. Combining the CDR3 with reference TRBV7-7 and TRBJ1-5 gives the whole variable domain GAGVSQSPRYKVTKRGQDVTLRCDPISSHATLYWYQQALGQGPEFLTYFNYEAQPDKSGLPSDRFSAERPEGSISTLTIQRTEQRDSAMYRCASSSWTGRVRPQHFGDGTRLSIL.